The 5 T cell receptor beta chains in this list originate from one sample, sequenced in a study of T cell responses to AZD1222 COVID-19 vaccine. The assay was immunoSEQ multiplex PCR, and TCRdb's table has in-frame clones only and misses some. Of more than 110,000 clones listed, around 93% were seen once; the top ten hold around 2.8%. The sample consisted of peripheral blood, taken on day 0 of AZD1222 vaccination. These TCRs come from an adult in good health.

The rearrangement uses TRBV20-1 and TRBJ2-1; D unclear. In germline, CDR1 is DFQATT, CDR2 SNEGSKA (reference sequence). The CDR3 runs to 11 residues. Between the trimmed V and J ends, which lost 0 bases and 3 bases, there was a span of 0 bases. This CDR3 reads CSARDYNEQFF. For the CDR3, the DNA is TGCAGTGCTAGAGACTACAATGAGCAGTTCTTC.

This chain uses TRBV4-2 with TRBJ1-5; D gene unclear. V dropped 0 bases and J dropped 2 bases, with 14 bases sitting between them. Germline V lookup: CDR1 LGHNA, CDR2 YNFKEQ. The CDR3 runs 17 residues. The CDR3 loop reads CASSQDISARRNQPQHF. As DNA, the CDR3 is TGTGCCAGCAGCCAAGATATTTCAGCTCGGCGCAATCAGCCCCAGCATTTT.

DNA for the CDR3: TGTGCCAGCAGCCCAAACCACAGGGCCGGAAACACCATATATTTT. This translates into CASSPNHRAGNTIYF. This sequence joins TRBV9 and TRBJ1-3; a possible D gene is TRBD1 (6 bases). Germline lookup yields CDR1 SGDLS and CDR2 YYNGEE. Trimming left V 4 bases short and J 4 bases short, with 15 bases between. The CDR3 totals 15 residues.

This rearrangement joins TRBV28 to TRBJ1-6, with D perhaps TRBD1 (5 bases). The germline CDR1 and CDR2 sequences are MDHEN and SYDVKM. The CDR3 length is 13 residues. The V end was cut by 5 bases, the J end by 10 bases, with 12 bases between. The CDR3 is CASSPRGASPLHF. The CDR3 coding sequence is TGTGCCAGCAGTCCCCGGGGCGCCTCACCCCTCCACTTT.

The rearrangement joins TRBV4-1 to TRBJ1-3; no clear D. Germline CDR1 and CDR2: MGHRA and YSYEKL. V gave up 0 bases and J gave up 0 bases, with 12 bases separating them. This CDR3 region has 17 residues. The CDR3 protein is CASSQETSLSSGNTIYF. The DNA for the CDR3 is TGCGCCAGCAGCCAAGAGACGTCTCTAAGCTCTGGAAACACCATATATTTT.